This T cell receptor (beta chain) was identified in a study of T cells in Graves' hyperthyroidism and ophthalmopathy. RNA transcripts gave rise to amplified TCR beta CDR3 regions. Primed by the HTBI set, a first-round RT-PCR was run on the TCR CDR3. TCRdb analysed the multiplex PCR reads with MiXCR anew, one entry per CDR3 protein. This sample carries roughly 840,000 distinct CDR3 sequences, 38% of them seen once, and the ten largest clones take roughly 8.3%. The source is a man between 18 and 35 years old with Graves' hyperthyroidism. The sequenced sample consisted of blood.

The CDR3 nucleotides read TGTGCCAGCCGCGACAGGGACGCTGAAGCTTTCTTT. This gives the protein CASRDRDAEAFF. The gene calls are TRBV25-1 and TRBJ1-1; the match to TRBD1 covers 7 bases. Looked up from germline, CDR1 is MGHDK and CDR2 is SYGVNS. The ends lost 8 bases at V and 6 bases at J; junction bases unmatched: 6. The CDR3 is made up of 12 amino acids. Full variable domain (rest looked up from reference TRBV25-1 and TRBJ1-1): EADIYQTPRYLVIGTGKKITLECSQTMGHDKMYWYQQDPGMELHLIHYSYGVNSTEKGDLSSESTVSRIRTEHFPLTLESARPSHTSQYLCASRDRDAEAFFGQGTRLTVV.